This TCR beta chain was found in a study of T cell repertoires in cytomegalovirus infection. Study-wide context: Signatures in public TCR beta sequences pointed to both CMV infection and matching HLA type.

This clonotype was detected many times. Antigen specificity is unknown. Study-wide points: In two of eight donors, the top clonotype was HLA-C-restricted CMV-specific. Identification of carriers of CMV plus the relevant HLA was achieved through cumulative public TCR beta family frequency.

TCRdb re-analysed the reads in MiXCR, keeping a single row per CDR3 protein. The sample holds about 490,000 distinct CDR3 sequences, over 9% seen once. This sequence was found in a human donor in good health (CMV status not recorded). Some clones in this sample may be carry-over from other donors' samples. Sequencing was performed on PBMCs.

The CDR3 sequence is CASRKTGNDYSEAFF. CDR3 sequence (DNA): TGTGCCAGCAGAAAGACCGGGAATGACTACTCTGAAGCTTTCTTT. The chain combines TRBV6-2 or TRBV6-3 with TRBJ1-1; D remains ambiguous. Germline values: CDR1 MNHEY, CDR2 SVGEGT. This CDR3 is built from 15 residues. V lost 6 bases to trimming and J lost 6 bases, with 20 bases between them.